This T cell receptor (beta chain) comes out of a study of cytomegalovirus exposure and HLA in healthy donors. Comments on this clone: Its antigen is unknown.

The PCR was carried out with 60 Vbeta primers and 13 Jbeta primers. Here immunoSEQ multiplex PCR was the method, and the copy in TCRdb shows in-frame clones only, minus some. The sample includes about 120,000 clones, approximately 72% of them seen just once. CDR1 SGHDT and CDR2 YYEEEE come from the germline V gene. The CDR3 is made up of 15 amino acids. Trimming took 0 bases from V and 7 from J, leaving 14 bases between them. Study findings and constraints: Per published reports, the classifier diagnosed cytomegalovirus status with high specificity and sensitivity. In a later analysis, at a false discovery rate of 0.05, under 20,000 TCR beta sequences were associated with HLA alleles. There were some V segments, including TRBV6-2 and TRBV6-3, excluded as indistinguishable. The study put 150 to 200 TCR beta chains on its list as cytomegalovirus-associated.

The sample consisted of PBMCs. This TCR was recovered from a man aged 18-30 years in good health and CMV-seronegative. This sequence joins TRBV5-6 and TRBJ1-5; D might be TRBD1 (5 bases). This chain's CDR3 is CASSLGVGGLQPQHF. CDR3 in DNA: TGTGCCAGCAGCTTGGGGGTCGGGGGGTTGCAGCCCCAGCATTTT.